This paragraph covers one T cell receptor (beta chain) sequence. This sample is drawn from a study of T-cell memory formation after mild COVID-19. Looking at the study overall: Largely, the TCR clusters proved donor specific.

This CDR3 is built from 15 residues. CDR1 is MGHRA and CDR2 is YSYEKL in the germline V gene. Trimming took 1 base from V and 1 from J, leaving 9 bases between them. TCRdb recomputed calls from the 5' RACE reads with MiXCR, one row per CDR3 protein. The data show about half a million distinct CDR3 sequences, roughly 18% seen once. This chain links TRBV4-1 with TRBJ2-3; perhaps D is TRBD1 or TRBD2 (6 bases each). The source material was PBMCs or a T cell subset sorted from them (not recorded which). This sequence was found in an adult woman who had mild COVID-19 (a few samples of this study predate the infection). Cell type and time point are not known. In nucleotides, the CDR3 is TGCGCCAGCAGCCAAGGGGGGGCGCGCACAGATACGCAGTATTTT. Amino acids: CASSQGGARTDTQYF.